The TCR beta chain described here comes from a study of T-cell memory formation after mild COVID-19. General study points: A second wave expanding day 15 to 37 was CD4+-biased; contracting clones were balanced. Cross-reactive memory apparently joined, as some responding clones appeared in pre-infection memory.

V was clipped by 5 bases and J by 2 bases, with 16 bases between them. Germline CDR1 reads SQVTM; CDR2 reads ANQGSEA. This CDR3 comprises 15 residues. TCRdb recomputed calls from the 5' RACE reads with MiXCR, one row per CDR3 protein. This sample has roughly 86,000 distinct CDR3 sequences, with about 13% found just once. As concerns this clonotype: Its antigen is as yet unknown.

The J gene is TRBJ2-1, the V gene TRBV29-1, with D unclear. Sequencing input: PBMCs or a T cell subset sorted from them (not recorded which). This sequence originates from an adult woman who had mild COVID-19 (a few samples of this study predate the infection). Cell type and time point are not known. CDR3 DNA: TGCAGCGTTCCAGGAGAAGTATCCCCCTACAATGAGCAGTTCTTC. Protein: CSVPGEVSPYNEQFF.